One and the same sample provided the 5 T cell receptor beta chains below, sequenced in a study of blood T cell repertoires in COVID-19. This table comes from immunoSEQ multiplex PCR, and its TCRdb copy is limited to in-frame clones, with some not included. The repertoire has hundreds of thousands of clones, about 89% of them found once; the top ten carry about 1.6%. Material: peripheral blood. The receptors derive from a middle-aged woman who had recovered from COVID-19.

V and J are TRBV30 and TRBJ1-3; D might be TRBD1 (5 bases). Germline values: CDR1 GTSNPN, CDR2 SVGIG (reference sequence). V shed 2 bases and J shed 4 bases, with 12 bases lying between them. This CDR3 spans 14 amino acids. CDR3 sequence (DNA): TGTGCCTGGAGTCTGGGGGGAAAAGGAAACACCATATATTTT. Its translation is CAWSLGGKGNTIYF.

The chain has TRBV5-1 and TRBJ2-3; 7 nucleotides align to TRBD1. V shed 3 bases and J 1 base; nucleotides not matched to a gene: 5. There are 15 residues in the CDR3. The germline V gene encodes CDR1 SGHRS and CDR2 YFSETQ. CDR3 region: CASSWRQGGTDTQYF. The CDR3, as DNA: TGCGCCAGCAGCTGGAGACAGGGAGGCACAGATACGCAGTATTTT.

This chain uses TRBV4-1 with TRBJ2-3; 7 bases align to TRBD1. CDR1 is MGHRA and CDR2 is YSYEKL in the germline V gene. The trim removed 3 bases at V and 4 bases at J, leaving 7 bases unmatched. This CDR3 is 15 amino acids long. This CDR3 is CASSQAGTAADTQYF. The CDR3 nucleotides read TGCGCCAGCAGCCAGGCCGGGACAGCCGCAGATACGCAGTATTTT.

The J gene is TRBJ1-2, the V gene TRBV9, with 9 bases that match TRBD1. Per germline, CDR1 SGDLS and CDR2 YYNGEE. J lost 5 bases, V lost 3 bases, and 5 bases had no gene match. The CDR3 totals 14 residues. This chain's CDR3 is CASSAGQGRYGYTF. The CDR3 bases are TGTGCCAGCAGCGCAGGACAGGGGAGGTATGGCTACACCTTC.

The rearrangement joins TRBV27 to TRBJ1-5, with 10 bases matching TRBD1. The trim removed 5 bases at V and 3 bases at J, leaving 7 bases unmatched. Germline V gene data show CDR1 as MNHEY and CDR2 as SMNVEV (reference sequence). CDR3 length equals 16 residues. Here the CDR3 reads CASSPWTGGSNQPQHF. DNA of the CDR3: TGTGCCAGCAGTCCCTGGACAGGGGGATCCAATCAGCCCCAGCATTTT.